This TCR beta chain was recovered during a study of OX40 agonist ivuxolimab in advanced cancers. Looking at the study overall: Intravenous ivuxolimab at 0.01 to 10 mg/kg was given to patients every 2 weeks.

Patients were ineligible given autoimmune disease history or systemic immunosuppression. The repertoire was sequenced with immunoSEQ multiplex PCR; TCRdb's copy has only in-frame clones and lacks some. The sample has about 77,000 clones, around 80% seen once. CDR3 length equals 15 residues. Germline lookup yields CDR1 MDHEN and CDR2 SYDVKM. V lost 5 bases and J lost 5; bases outside the gene matches: 7. This sequence originates from an adult with an advanced solid tumor such as melanoma, head and neck, liver or kidney cancer. The starting material was CD4+ or CD8+ T cells sorted from blood, obtained in a trial of the OX40 agonist ivuxolimab. V and J are TRBV28 and TRBJ2-1; TRBD2 matches at 9 bases. The CDR3 coding sequence is TGTGCCAGCAGTCCGCGGGGGGGCCGCCACAATGAGCAGTTCTTC. Protein: CASSPRGGRHNEQFF.